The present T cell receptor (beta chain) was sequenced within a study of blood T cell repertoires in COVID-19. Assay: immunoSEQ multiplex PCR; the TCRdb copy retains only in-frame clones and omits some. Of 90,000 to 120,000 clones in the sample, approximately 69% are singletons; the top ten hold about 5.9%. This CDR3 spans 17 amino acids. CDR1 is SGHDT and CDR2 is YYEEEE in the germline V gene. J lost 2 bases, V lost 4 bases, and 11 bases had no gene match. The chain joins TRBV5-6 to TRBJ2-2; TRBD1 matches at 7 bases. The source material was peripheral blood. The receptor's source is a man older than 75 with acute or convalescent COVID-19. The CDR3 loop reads CASSPFRTGQNTGELFF. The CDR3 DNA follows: TGTGCCAGCAGCCCCTTTCGGACAGGTCAAAACACCGGGGAGCTGTTTTTT.